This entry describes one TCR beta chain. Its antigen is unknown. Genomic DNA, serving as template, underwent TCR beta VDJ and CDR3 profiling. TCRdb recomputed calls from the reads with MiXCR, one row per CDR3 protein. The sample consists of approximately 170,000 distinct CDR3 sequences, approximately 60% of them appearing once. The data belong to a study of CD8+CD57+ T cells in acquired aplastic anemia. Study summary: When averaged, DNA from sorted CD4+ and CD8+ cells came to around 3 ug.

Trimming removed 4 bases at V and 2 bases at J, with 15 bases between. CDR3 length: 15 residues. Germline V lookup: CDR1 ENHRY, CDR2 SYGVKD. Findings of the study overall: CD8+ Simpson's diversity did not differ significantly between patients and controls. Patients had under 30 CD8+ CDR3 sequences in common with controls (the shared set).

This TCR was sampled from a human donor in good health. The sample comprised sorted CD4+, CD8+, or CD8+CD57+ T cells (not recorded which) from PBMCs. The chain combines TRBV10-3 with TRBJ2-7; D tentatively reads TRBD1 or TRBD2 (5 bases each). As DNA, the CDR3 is TGTGCCATCAGTGCCGCCGGGACGGGGACCTACGAGCAGTACTTC. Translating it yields CAISAAGTGTYEQYF.